This T cell receptor (beta chain) was recorded in a study of shared clonotypes between healthy human individuals. In the case of this clone: Its ends do not fully match the called genes, so a read error is possible.

The protocol was immunoSEQ multiplex PCR, while the TCRdb copy is restricted to in-frame clones and leaves out a portion. The repertoire consists of approximately 2.5 million clones, with around nine tenths occurring once and the leading ten covering over 0.12%. This CDR3 region has 15 residues. Germline CDR1 reads MDHEN; CDR2 reads SYDVKM. The rearrangement joins TRBV28 to TRBJ2-4; D gene unclear. This clonotype originated in a man aged 18-30 years in good health. Specimen: naive CD4+ T cells sorted from blood. Described subset: CD45RA+ positively selected. CDR3 region: CASSLFPLAKNIQYF. The CDR3 nucleotides are TGTGCCAGCAGCTTATTCCCATTAGCCAAAAACATTCAGTACTTC.